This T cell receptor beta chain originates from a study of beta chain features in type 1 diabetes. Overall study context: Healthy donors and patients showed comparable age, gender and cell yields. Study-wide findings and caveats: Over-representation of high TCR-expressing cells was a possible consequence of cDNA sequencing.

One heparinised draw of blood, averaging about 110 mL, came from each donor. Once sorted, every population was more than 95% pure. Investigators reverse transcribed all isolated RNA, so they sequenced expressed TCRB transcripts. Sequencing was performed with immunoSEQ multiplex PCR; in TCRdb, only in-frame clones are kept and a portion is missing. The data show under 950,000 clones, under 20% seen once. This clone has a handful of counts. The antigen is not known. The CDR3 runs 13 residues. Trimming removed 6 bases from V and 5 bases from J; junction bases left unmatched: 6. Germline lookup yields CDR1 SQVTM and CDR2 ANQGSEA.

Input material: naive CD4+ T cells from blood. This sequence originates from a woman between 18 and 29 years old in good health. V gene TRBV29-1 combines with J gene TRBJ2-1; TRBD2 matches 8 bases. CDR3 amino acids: CSVRRTSNNEQFF. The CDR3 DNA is TGCAGCGTCCGCCGGACTAGCAACAATGAGCAGTTCTTC.